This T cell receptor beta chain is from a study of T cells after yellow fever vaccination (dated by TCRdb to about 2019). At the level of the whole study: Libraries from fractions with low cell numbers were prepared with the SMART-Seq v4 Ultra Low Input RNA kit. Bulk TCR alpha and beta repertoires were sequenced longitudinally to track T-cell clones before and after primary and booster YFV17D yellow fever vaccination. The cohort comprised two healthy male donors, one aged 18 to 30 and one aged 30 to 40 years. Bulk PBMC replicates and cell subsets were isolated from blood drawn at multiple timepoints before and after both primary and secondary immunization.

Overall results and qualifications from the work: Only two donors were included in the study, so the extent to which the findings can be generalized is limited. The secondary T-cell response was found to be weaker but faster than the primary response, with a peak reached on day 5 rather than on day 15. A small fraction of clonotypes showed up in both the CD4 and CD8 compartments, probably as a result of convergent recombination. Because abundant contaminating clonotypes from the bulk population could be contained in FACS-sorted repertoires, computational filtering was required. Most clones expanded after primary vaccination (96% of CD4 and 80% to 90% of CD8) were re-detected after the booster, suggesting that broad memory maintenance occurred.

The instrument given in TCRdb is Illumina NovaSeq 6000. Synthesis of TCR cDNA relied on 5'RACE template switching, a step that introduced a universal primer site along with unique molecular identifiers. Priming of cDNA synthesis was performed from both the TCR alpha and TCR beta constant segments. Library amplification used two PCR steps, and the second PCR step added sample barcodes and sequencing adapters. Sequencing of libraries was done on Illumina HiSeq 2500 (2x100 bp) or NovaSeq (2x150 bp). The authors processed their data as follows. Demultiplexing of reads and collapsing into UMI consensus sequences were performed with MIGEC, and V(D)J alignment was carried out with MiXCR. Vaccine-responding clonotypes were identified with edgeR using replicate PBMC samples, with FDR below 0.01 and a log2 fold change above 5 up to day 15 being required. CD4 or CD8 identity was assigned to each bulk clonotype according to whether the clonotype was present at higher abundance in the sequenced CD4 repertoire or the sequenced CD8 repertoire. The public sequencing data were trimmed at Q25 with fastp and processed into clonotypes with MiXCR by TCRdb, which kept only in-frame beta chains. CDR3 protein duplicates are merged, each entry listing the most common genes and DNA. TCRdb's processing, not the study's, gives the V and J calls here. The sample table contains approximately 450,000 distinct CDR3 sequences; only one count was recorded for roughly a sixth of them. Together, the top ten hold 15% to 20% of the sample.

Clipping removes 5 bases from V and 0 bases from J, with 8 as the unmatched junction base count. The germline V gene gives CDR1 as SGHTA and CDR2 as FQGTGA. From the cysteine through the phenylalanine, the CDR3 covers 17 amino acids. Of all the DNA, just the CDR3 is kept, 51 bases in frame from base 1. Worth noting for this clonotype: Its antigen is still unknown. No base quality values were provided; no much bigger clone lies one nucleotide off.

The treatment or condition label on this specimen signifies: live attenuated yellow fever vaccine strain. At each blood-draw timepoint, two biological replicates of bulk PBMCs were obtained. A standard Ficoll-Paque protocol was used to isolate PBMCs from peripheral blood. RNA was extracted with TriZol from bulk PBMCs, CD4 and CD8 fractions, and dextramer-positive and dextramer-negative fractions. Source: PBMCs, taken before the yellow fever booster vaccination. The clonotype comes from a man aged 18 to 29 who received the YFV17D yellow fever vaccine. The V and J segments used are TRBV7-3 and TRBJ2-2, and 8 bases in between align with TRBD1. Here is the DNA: TGTGCCAGCAGCCGCAGCCGGACAGGGACGAACACCGGGGAGCTGTTTTTT. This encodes CASSRSRTGTNTGELFF.